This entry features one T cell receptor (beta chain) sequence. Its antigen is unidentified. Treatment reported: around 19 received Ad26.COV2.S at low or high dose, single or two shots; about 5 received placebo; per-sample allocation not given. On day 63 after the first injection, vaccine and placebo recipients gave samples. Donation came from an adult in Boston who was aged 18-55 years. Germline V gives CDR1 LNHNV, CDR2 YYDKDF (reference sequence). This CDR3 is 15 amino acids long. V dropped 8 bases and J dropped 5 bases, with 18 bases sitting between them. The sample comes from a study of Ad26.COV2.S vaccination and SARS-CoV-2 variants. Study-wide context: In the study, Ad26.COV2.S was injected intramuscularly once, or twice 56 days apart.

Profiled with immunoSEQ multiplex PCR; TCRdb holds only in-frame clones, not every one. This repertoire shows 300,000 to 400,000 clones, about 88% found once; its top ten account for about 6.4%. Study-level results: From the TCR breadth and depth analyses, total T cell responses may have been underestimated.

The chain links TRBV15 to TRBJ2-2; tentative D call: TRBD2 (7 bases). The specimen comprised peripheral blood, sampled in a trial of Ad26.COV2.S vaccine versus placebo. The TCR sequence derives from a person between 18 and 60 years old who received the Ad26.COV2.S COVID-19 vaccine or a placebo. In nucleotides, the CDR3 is TGTGCCACCGGGCCTGGGGGGGCTCGGACCGGGGAGCTGTTTTTT. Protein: CATGPGGARTGELFF.